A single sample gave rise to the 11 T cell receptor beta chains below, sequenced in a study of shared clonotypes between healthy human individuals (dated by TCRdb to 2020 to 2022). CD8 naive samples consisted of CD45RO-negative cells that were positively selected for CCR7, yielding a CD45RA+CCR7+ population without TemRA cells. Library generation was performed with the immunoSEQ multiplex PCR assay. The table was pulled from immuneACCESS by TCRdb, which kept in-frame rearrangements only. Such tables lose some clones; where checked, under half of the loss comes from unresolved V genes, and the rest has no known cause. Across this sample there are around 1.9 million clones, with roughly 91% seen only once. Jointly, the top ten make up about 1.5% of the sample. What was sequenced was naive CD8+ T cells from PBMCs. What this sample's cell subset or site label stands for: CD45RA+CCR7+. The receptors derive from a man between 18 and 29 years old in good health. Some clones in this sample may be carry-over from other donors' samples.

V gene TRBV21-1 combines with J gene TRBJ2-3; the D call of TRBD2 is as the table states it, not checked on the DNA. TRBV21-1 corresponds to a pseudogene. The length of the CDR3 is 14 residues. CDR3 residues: CASYGVLLTDTQYF. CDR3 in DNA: TGTGCCAGCTACGGGGTTTTACTCACAGATACGCAGTATTTT.

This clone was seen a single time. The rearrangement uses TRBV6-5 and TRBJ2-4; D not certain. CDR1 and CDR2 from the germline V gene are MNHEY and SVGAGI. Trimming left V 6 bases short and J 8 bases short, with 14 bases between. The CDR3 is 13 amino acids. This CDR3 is CASRALSWDIQYF. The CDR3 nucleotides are TGTGCCAGCAGGGCCCTCTCCTGGGACATTCAGTACTTC.

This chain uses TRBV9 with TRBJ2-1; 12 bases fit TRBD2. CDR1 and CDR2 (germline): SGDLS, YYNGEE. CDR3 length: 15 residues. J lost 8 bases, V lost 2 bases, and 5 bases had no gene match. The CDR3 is CASSVGLAGWDEQFF. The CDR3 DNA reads TGTGCCAGCAGCGTCGGACTAGCGGGGTGGGATGAGCAGTTCTTC.

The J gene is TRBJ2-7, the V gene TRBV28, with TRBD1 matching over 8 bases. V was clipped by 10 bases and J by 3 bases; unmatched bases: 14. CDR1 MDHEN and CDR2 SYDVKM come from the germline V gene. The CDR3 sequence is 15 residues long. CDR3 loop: CATFGFGQGDYEQYF. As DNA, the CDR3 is TGTGCCACCTTTGGATTTGGACAGGGAGACTACGAGCAGTACTTC.

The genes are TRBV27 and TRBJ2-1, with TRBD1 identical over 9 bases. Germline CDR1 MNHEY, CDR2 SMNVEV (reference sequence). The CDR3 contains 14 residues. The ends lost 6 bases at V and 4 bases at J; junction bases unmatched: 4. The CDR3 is CASSGQGNYNEQFF. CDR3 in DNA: TGTGCCAGCAGCGGACAGGGGAATTACAATGAGCAGTTCTTC.

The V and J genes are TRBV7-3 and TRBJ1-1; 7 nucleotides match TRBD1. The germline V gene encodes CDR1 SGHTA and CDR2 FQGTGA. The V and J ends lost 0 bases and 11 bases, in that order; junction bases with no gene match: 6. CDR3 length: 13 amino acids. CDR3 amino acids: CASSLTRGQRAFF. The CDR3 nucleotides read TGTGCCAGCAGCTTAACGAGGGGACAGCGGGCTTTCTTT.

This CDR3 is CASKSEWNNEQFF. CDR3 bases: TGTGCCAGCAAGAGCGAGTGGAACAATGAGCAGTTCTTC. J is TRBJ2-1 and V is TRBV7-9; D gene ambiguous. The V gene's germline CDR1 is SEHNR and CDR2 FQNEAQ (reference sequence). V was cut by 7 bases and J by 5 bases, with 12 bases left in between. The CDR3 has 13 amino acids.

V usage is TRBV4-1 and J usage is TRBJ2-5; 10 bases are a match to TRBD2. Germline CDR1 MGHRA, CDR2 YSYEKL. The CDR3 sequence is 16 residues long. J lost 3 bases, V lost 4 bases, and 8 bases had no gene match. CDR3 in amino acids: CASSRTILAGKETQYF. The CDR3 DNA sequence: TGCGCCAGCAGCCGGACGATACTAGCGGGAAAAGAGACCCAGTACTTC.

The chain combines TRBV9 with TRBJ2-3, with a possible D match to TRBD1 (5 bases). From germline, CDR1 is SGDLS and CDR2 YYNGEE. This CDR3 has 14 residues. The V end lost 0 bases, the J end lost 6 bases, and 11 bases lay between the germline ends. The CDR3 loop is CASSVGKPGDTQYF. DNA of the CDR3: TGTGCCAGCAGCGTAGGGAAGCCAGGGGATACGCAGTATTTT.

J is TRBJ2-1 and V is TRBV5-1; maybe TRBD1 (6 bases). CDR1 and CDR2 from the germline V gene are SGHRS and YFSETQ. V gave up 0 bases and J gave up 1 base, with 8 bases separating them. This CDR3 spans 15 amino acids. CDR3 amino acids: CASSLVTGSYNEQFF. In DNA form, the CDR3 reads TGCGCCAGCAGCTTGGTGACAGGATCCTACAATGAGCAGTTCTTC.

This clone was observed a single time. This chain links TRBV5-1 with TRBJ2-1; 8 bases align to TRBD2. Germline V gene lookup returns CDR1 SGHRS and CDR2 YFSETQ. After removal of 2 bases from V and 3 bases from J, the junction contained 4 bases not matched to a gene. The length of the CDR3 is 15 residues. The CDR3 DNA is TGCGCCAGCAGCTTTTTAGGGACTAGCTACAATGAGCAGTTCTTC. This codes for CASSFLGTSYNEQFF.